This T cell receptor (beta chain) was profiled in a study of beta chain features in type 1 diabetes. On this clone: The antigen is unknown.

Study conclusions and caveats: Moderately but significantly shorter TCRB CDR3s were found in Type 1 diabetes patients in all four CD4+ subsets. Whether HLA type influences TCRB rearrangement remained unresolved here.

Expressed TCRB transcripts got sequenced, as all isolated RNA was reverse transcribed. Repertoires were generated with immunoSEQ multiplex PCR, while TCRdb's copy carries only in-frame clones and drops some. The sample yields 250,000 or so clones, approximately 15% seen once. Germline V gene data show CDR1 as SNHLY and CDR2 as FYNNEI. Trimming pared 1 base from V and 5 bases from J, leaving 6 bases between. CDR3 length equals 13 residues. The chain is built from TRBV2 and TRBJ2-4, with D unresolved. This sequence originates from a man in his thirties or forties with type 1 diabetes. Sequencing was done on a sample of naive CD4+ T cells from blood. CDR3 sequence: CASSEDRENIQYF. The CDR3 nucleotides are TGTGCCAGCAGTGAAGACAGAGAAAACATTCAGTACTTC.